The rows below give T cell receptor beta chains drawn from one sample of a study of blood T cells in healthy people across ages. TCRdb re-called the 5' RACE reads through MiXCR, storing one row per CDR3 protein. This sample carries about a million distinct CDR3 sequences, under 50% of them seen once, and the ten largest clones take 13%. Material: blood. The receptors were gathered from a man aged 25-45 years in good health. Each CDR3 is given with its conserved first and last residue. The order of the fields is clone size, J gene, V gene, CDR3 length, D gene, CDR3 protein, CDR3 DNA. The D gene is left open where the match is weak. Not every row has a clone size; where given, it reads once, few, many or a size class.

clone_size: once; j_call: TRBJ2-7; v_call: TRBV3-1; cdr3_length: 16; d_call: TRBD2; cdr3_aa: CASSQDPSGGYNEQYF; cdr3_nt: TGTGCCAGCAGCCAAGATCCTAGCGGGGGTTACAATGAGCAGTACTTC
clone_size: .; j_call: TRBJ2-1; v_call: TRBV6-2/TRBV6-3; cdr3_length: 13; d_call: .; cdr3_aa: CASSQRTGREKFF; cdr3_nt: TGTGCCAGCAGCCAAAGAACAGGCCGTGAGAAGTTCTTC
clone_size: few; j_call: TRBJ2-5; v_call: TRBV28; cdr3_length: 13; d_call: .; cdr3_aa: CASSSLLQETQYF; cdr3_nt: TGTGCCAGCAGTTCTCTACTCCAAGAGACCCAGTACTTC
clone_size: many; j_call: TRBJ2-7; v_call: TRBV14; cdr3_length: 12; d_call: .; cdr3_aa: CASSQVVGEQYF; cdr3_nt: TGTGCCAGCAGCCAAGTGGTCGGCGAGCAGTACTTC
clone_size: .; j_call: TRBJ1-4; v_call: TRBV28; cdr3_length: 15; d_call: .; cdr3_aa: CASNEDGSTNEKLFF; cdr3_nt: TGTGCCAGCAACGAGGACGGATCAACTAACGAAAAACTGTTTTTT
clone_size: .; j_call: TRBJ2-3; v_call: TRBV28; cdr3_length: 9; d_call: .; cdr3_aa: CASGIDQYF; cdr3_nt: TGTGCCAGCGGGATCGACCAGTATTTT
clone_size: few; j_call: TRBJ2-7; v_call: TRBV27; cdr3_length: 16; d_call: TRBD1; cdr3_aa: CASSFLGQGFTYEQYF; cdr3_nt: TGTGCCAGCAGTTTCCTGGGACAGGGGTTCACCTACGAGCAGTACTTC
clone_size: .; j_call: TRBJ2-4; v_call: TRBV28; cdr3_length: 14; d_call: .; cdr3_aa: CASSVFRNDNIQYF; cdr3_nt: TGTGCCAGCAGTGTCTTCCGGAACGATAACATTCAGTACTTC
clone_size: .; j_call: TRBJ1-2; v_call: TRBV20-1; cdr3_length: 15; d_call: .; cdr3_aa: CSARAQLTGSNGYTF; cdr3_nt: TGCAGTGCTAGAGCCCAGTTGACAGGTTCAAATGGCTACACCTTC
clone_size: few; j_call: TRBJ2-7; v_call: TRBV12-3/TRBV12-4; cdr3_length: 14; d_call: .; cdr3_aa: CASSLEGRKHEQYF; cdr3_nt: TGTGCCAGCAGTTTAGAGGGCAGGAAACACGAGCAGTACTTC
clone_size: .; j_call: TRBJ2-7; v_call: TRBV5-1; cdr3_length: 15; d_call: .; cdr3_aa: CASSLDTGSSCEQYF; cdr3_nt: TGCGCCAGCAGCTTGGATACAGGGTCATCCTGCGAGCAGTACTTC
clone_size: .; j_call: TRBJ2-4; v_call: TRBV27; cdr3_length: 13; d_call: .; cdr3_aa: CASSLTGQYIQYF; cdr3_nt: TGTGCCAGCAGTTTAACAGGACAATACATTCAGTACTTC
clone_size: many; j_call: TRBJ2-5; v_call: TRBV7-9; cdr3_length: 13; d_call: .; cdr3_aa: CASSLGYQETQYF; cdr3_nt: TGTGCCAGCAGTTTGGGGTACCAAGAGACCCAGTACTTC
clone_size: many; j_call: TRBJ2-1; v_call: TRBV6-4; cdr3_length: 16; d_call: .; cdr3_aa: CASSGRYCLRVGEQFF; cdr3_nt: TGTGCCAGCAGTGGCAGATATTGTCTAAGAGTGGGTGAGCAGTTCTTC
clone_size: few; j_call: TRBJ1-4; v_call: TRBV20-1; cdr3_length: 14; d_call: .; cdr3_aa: CSARPQGWNEKLFF; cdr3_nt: TGCAGTGCTAGGCCACAGGGATGGAATGAAAAACTGTTTTTT
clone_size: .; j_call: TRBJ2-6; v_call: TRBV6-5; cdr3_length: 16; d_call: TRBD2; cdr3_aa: CASSGRGGSGANVLTF; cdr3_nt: TGTGCCAGCAGCGGACGCGGGGGCTCTGGGGCCAACGTCCTGACTTTC
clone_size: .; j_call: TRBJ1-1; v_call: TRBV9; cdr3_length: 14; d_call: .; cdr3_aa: CASSVVGAGTEAFF; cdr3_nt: TGTGCCAGCAGCGTAGTCGGGGCGGGAACTGAAGCTTTCTTT